The 30 T cell receptor beta chains given below trace back to one sample, sequenced in a study of T cells after yellow fever vaccination. Each CDR3 protein gets one entry after TCRdb re-called the 5' RACE reads with MiXCR. This table holds a few hundred thousand distinct CDR3 sequences, approximately 16% found once. Sequences were derived from PBMCs, sampled about 5 days after the first yellow fever vaccination. Receptor source: a young man who received the YFV17D yellow fever vaccine.

This clonotype was observed a few times. V is TRBV6-2 or TRBV6-3 and J is TRBJ2-7, with 11 bases aligning to TRBD1. From germline, CDR1 is MNHEY and CDR2 SVGEGT. The V gene end was trimmed by 6 bases and the J gene end by 0 bases; junction bases not matched to a gene: 4. This CDR3 contains 15 residues. CDR3 in amino acids: CASRGQGESSYEQYV. CDR3 in DNA: TGTGCCAGCAGGGGACAGGGGGAGAGCTCCTACGAGCAGTACGTC.

The CDR3 DNA follows: TGTGCCAGCAGCCCCGGACGGGTTGTCTCAGAGACCCAGTACTTC. It specifies CASSPGRVVSETQYF. The chain combines TRBV7-6 with TRBJ2-5, with D hard to call. V lost 5 bases, J lost 4 bases, and 17 bases lay in between. The CDR3 length is 15 residues. From germline, CDR1 is SGHVS and CDR2 FNYEAQ.

This clonotype was counted many times. The CDR3 coding sequence is TGTGCCAGCAGCTTAGCGCACCCTTTTGCAACTAATGAAAAACTGTTTTTT. Residues: CASSLAHPFATNEKLFF. This chain joins TRBV7-9 and TRBJ1-4; D is unresolved. Germline V gene sequence: CDR1 SEHNR, CDR2 FQNEAQ (reference sequence). V lost 0 bases, J lost 0 bases, and 11 bases lay in between. The CDR3 length is 17 residues.

This clonotype was seen ten or more times. The J gene is TRBJ1-1, the V gene TRBV29-1, with a weak D call TRBD1 (5 bases). Deletions cut 4 bases from V and 4 bases from J, with 13 bases between. The CDR3 is 13 amino acids. The germline CDR1 and CDR2 sequences are SQVTM and ANQGSEA. CDR3 region: CSVVGQGITEAFF. CDR3 DNA sequence: TGCAGCGTTGTAGGTCAGGGAATCACTGAAGCTTTCTTT.

The V and J genes are TRBV5-1 and TRBJ2-3; a possible D gene is TRBD2 (6 bases). Trimming shortened V by 5 bases and J by 2 bases, and 15 bases separated the two germline ends. Germline V gene sequence: CDR1 SGHRS, CDR2 YFSETQ. The CDR3 loop spans 15 amino acids. DNA of the CDR3: TGCGCCAGCAGATTACTGGCGGGGACCACAGATACGCAGTATTTT. Translating it yields CASRLLAGTTDTQYF.

This clonotype was observed at least ten times. The chain uses TRBV7-9 and TRBJ2-1, with D possibly called TRBD1 or TRBD2 (5 bases each). Germline lookup yields CDR1 SEHNR and CDR2 FQNEAQ (reference sequence). This CDR3 is 16 amino acids long. With 5 bases removed from V and 7 bases from J, the gap between germline ends came to 21 bases. The CDR3 reads CASSRGPQGRRNEQFF. The CDR3 DNA reads as TGTGCCAGCAGCAGGGGCCCCCAGGGACGTCGGAATGAGCAGTTCTTC.

This clonotype occurred a few times. The chain uses TRBV27 and TRBJ2-1; 8 bases map to TRBD1. Trimming cost V 8 bases and J 1 base; bases outside gene matches: 7. Germline CDR1 MNHEY, CDR2 SMNVEV (reference sequence). CDR3 length: 15 residues. CDR3 sequence (DNA): TGTGCCAGCCGCAATCGGACAGGGTCCTACAATGAGCAGTTCTTC. Translation gives CASRNRTGSYNEQFF.

The J gene is TRBJ1-2, the V gene TRBV12-3 or TRBV12-4, with a tentative D call TRBD1 (5 bases). The ends were cut back, 8 bases at V and 5 bases at J, with 18 bases in the middle. The CDR3 is made up of 14 amino acids. CDR3 amino acids: CASHGDGGLYGYTF. DNA for the CDR3: TGTGCCAGCCATGGGGATGGGGGACTTTATGGCTACACCTTC.

V usage is TRBV5-1 and J usage is TRBJ1-6; D perhaps matches TRBD1 (5 bases). V was trimmed by 0 bases and J by 4 bases, leaving 5 bases between them. The germline V gene encodes CDR1 SGHRS and CDR2 YFSETQ. The CDR3 covers 14 residues. CDR3 DNA: TGCGCCAGCAGCTTGGGACAGTATAATTCACCCCTCCACTTT. Protein sequence: CASSLGQYNSPLHF.

This clonotype was seen more than once but under ten times. V gene TRBV7-8 combines with J gene TRBJ1-1; no definite D call. The germline V gene has CDR1 SGHVS and CDR2 FQNEAQ. V gave up 3 bases and J gave up 0 bases, with 14 bases separating them. CDR3 length: 16 residues. CDR3 sequence reads: CASSFGSNGLNTEAFF. CDR3 DNA sequence: TGTGCCAGCAGCTTTGGTTCTAACGGATTGAACACTGAAGCTTTCTTT.

The V gene is TRBV6-1, the J gene TRBJ2-2, with D perhaps matching TRBD2 (6 bases). Germline CDR1 and CDR2: MNHNS and SASEGT. V was cut by 6 bases and J by 0 bases, with 11 bases left in between. This CDR3 region has 15 residues. The CDR3 bases are TGTGCCAGCAGCCGGATAGCGGCGAACACCGGGGAGCTGTTTTTT. Translated: CASSRIAANTGELFF.

This clonotype was observed at least ten times. The chain couples TRBV12-3 or TRBV12-4 to TRBJ2-7, with D possibly matching TRBD2 (6 bases). Trimming shortened V by 7 bases and J by 3 bases, and 16 bases separated the two germline ends. This CDR3 comprises 14 residues. The CDR3 is CASTPRDGSYEQYF. The CDR3 region has the DNA TGTGCCAGCACCCCCCGGGACGGGAGCTACGAGCAGTACTTC.

The rearrangement links TRBV20-1 to TRBJ1-5; D is unresolved. The CDR3 covers 15 residues. Germline V CDR1 and CDR2: DFQATT, SNEGSKA (reference sequence). The V end lost 0 bases, the J end lost 1 base, and 10 bases lay between the germline ends. The CDR3: CSARDLQSSNQPQHF. Here the CDR3 DNA reads TGCAGTGCTAGAGATCTACAGTCAAGCAATCAGCCCCAGCATTTT.

This clonotype turned up a few times. V usage is TRBV7-3 and J usage is TRBJ2-1; 13 bases map to TRBD2. The germline gives CDR1 SGHTA, CDR2 FQGTGA. The CDR3 totals 18 residues. V lost 0 bases and J lost 9; bases outside the gene matches: 11. The CDR3 sequence is CASSLTAKTSGGAGEQFF. The CDR3, as DNA: TGTGCCAGCAGCTTAACGGCCAAAACTAGCGGGGGGGCTGGTGAGCAGTTCTTC.

This clonotype occurred a few times. This chain joins TRBV20-1 and TRBJ1-2, with 11 bases fitting TRBD1. Unmatched junction bases numbered 4, after V lost 3 bases and J lost 7 bases. The germline CDR1 and CDR2 sequences are DFQATT and SNEGSKA (reference sequence). This CDR3 spans 13 amino acids. CDR3 sequence reads: CSASRGTGGGYTF. The CDR3 DNA is TGCAGTGCTAGTAGGGGGACAGGGGGTGGCTACACCTTC.

This chain uses TRBV5-1 with TRBJ2-1; 11 nucleotides match TRBD1. Germline lookup yields CDR1 SGHRS and CDR2 YFSETQ. V trimming: 0 bases; J trimming: 10 bases; junction bases outside the gene matches: 3. The CDR3 loop spans 14 amino acids. CDR3 nucleotides: TGCGCCAGCAGCTTGGGGACAGGGGGCGAAGAGCAGTTCTTC. The encoded protein is CASSLGTGGEEQFF.

The V and J genes are TRBV14 and TRBJ2-1, with 9 nucleotides matching TRBD2. V shed 2 bases and J 4 bases; nucleotides not matched to a gene: 12. The CDR3 runs to 18 residues. CDR1 is SGHDN and CDR2 is FVKESK in the germline V gene. CDR3 amino acids: CASSQSPAAGGLYNEQFF. The CDR3 DNA reads TGTGCCAGCAGCCAATCCCCCGCGGCGGGGGGGCTATACAATGAGCAGTTCTTC.

This clonotype came up a few times. The rearrangement joins TRBV9 to TRBJ2-7; 9 nucleotides line up with TRBD2. V shed 4 bases and J 3 bases; nucleotides not matched to a gene: 14. This CDR3 is built from 17 residues. Germline V gene data show CDR1 as SGDLS and CDR2 as YYNGEE. CDR3 in amino acids: CASSPRAGAGGVYEQYF. For the CDR3, the DNA is TGTGCCAGCAGCCCACGGGCAGGAGCGGGGGGCGTCTACGAGCAGTACTTC.

V is TRBV12-3 or TRBV12-4 and J is TRBJ2-7; tentatively, D is TRBD1 or TRBD2 (5 bases each). V was cut by 6 bases and J by 13 bases, with 19 bases left in between. The CDR3 length is 12 residues. The CDR3 region has the DNA TGTGCCAGCAGCGCCGATGGAAAGGGGAGATACTTC. Its protein is CASSADGKGRYF.

V and J are TRBV5-1 and TRBJ2-3; D may be TRBD1 (6 bases). CDR3 size: 15 residues. Per the germline V gene, CDR1 is SGHRS and CDR2 is YFSETQ. Trimming left V 4 bases short and J 4 bases short, with 16 bases between. CDR3 residues: CASSPIQGRADTQYF. The DNA for the CDR3 is TGCGCCAGCAGCCCGATCCAGGGGCGAGCAGATACGCAGTATTTT.

The rearrangement uses TRBV6-5 and TRBJ2-7, with D uncertain. Germline loops: CDR1 MNHEY, CDR2 SVGAGI. The CDR3 runs 12 residues. The ends were cut back, 7 bases at V and 2 bases at J, with 9 bases in the middle. CDR3 DNA sequence: TGTGCCAGCAAACCGATGCCCTACGAGCAGTACGTC. This sequence encodes CASKPMPYEQYV.

The rearrangement links TRBV4-3 to TRBJ2-3; maybe TRBD1 (5 bases). Trimming removed 0 bases at V and 2 bases at J, with 15 bases between. The CDR3 has 17 residues. The germline V gene has CDR1 LGHNA and CDR2 YSLEER. CDR3 in amino acids: CASSQESRRGYTDTQYF. DNA of the CDR3: TGCGCCAGCAGCCAAGAAAGTAGAAGGGGCTACACAGATACGCAGTATTTT.

The chain combines TRBV5-1 with TRBJ2-3; 13 bases line up with TRBD2. The V and J ends lost 4 bases and 2 bases, in that order; junction bases with no gene match: 4. The length of the CDR3 is 16 residues. Per germline, CDR1 SGHRS and CDR2 YFSETQ. The CDR3 spells CASSKGLAGFTDTQYF. DNA for the CDR3: TGCGCCAGCAGCAAGGGACTAGCGGGGTTCACAGATACGCAGTATTTT.

The chain is built from TRBV15 and TRBJ2-7; D possibly corresponds to TRBD2 (7 bases). Between the trimmed V and J ends, which lost 0 bases and 10 bases, there was a span of 13 bases. This CDR3 contains 13 residues. In germline, CDR1 is LNHNV, CDR2 YYDKDF (reference sequence). Here the CDR3 DNA reads TGTGCCACCAGCAGAGATAGGGGGGGGGACCAGTACTTC. Translating gives CATSRDRGGDQYF. Drawing the rest from reference TRBV15 and TRBJ2-7, the complete variable domain is DAMVIQNPRYQVTQFGKPVTLSCSQTLNHNVMYWYQQKSSQAPKLLFHYYDKDFNNEADTPDNFQSRRPNTSFCFLDIRSPGLGDTAMYLCATSRDRGGDQYFGPGTRLTVT.

J is TRBJ1-1 and V is TRBV4-3; no definite D call. This CDR3 contains 13 residues. Germline V gives CDR1 LGHNA, CDR2 YSLEER. Trimming left V 0 bases short and J 9 bases short, with 11 bases between. The CDR3 reads CASSQDNAGKAFF. The DNA of the CDR3 is TGCGCCAGCAGCCAAGATAATGCGGGAAAAGCTTTCTTT.

In nucleotides, the CDR3 is TGTGCCAGCAGCTTATCGGGGGCGGATGGCTACACCTTC. This gives the protein CASSLSGADGYTF. The chain has TRBV7-3 and TRBJ1-2; D perhaps matches TRBD1 (6 bases). Trimming took 2 bases from V and 6 from J, leaving 10 bases between them. Germline lookup yields CDR1 SGHTA and CDR2 FQGTGA. The CDR3 loop spans 13 amino acids.

The chain has TRBV4-2 and TRBJ2-1; D is unresolved. There are 16 residues in the CDR3. CDR1 is LGHNA, CDR2 YNFKEQ, per germline. With 0 bases removed from V and 9 bases from J, the gap between germline ends came to 18 bases. DNA for the CDR3: TGTGCCAGCAGCCAAGAAGTGGCGAACGGAGTAGGTGAGCAGTTCTTC. Its protein is CASSQEVANGVGEQFF.

The V gene is TRBV7-9, the J gene TRBJ2-7, with 12 bases aligning to TRBD1. V lost 1 base, J lost 5 bases, and 6 bases stayed unmatched. In germline, CDR1 is SEHNR, CDR2 FQNEAQ (reference sequence). The CDR3 is made up of 16 amino acids. Here the CDR3 reads CASSLGTGQGADEQYF. CDR3 coding DNA: TGTGCCAGCAGCTTAGGAACGGGACAGGGGGCTGACGAGCAGTACTTC.

This clonotype was counted ten times or more. The chain has TRBV28 and TRBJ2-5; 7 nucleotides line up with TRBD1. The CDR3 covers 14 residues. The germline V gene encodes CDR1 MDHEN and CDR2 SYDVKM. J lost 4 bases, V lost 6 bases, and 8 bases had no gene match. The CDR3 reads CASSRTGAIETQYF. CDR3 nucleotides: TGTGCCAGCAGCCGTACAGGGGCCATAGAGACCCAGTACTTC. The full variable domain, its missing parts supplied by reference TRBV28 and TRBJ2-5, is DVKVTQSSRYLVKRTGEKVFLECVQDMDHENMFWYRQDPGLGLRLIYFSYDVKMKEKGDIPEGYSVSREKKERFSLILESASTNQTSMYLCASSRTGAIETQYFGPGTRLLVL.

This chain links TRBV12-3 or TRBV12-4 with TRBJ2-2; TRBD2 aligns across 7 bases. The CDR3 runs 14 residues. V was pared by 3 bases and J by 5 bases, with 3 bases of the junction left unmatched. The CDR3 DNA follows: TGTGCCAGCAGTTTGGGGGAGGGAACCGGGGAGCTGTTTTTT. Translation: CASSLGEGTGELFF.